This T cell receptor beta chain was documented in a study of human T cells and chemical hapten exposure. Single cDNA molecules in the library carried unique molecular identifiers attached during preparation. TCRdb fed the RACE reads into MiXCR, producing one record per CDR3 protein. The profile shows about 120,000 distinct CDR3 sequences, roughly 15% of them singletons. Notes on the study in general: The study found expanded TCRs formed significantly more large CDR3 similarity clusters than controls.

Germline V lookup: CDR1 KGHDR, CDR2 SFDVKD. The germline V and J ends were trimmed by 5 bases and 0 bases, with 7 bases remaining between them. The CDR3 is 14 residues long. As concerns this clonotype: No antigen is known for it.

Described time point: patch test 1, 2 weeks after DPC sensitization. Documented treatment: therapeutic diphenylcyclopropenone sensitization with weekly scalp DPC. This TCR was recovered from a man between 18 and 35 years old with alopecia areata. Some clones in this sample may be carry-over from other donors' samples. Sequencing used whole blood, obtained in connection with sensitization to the hapten diphenylcyclopropenone (DPC). V is TRBV24-1 and J is TRBJ1-5; maybe TRBD1 (5 bases). The chain's CDR3 is CATSAGFSNQPQHF. CDR3 DNA sequence: TGTGCCACCAGTGCAGGGTTTAGCAATCAGCCCCAGCATTTT.